This is a list of T cell receptor beta chains from one sample in a study of CD8+ T cells in alopecia areata. Data came from immunoSEQ multiplex PCR; TCRdb stores just in-frame clones and leaves some out. The sample yields about 140,000 clones, roughly 64% seen once. Sequencing used CD4+ T cells sorted from blood, obtained at week 0. The source is a human donor with alopecia areata. The CDR3 runs from the conserved cysteine through the conserved F or W. The D gene is left open where the match is weak. Expanded clones get a size class; other rows say once, few or many, or leave the size out.

size: NA
V: TRBV30
J: TRBJ1-2
D: NA
DNA: TGTGCCTGGAGTCCAGAAGCTAACTATGGCTACACCTTC
CDR3: CAWSPEANYGYTF

size: NA
V: TRBV7-2
J: TRBJ2-7
D: NA
DNA: TGTGCCAGCGCTCCCCCAATGAACTACGAGCAGTACTTC
CDR3: CASAPPMNYEQYF

size: few
V: TRBV29-1
J: TRBJ1-1
D: NA
DNA: TGCAGCGTTTCGGACACTGAAGCTTTCTTT
CDR3: CSVSDTEAFF

size: NA
V: TRBV19
J: TRBJ2-2
D: NA
DNA: TGTGCCAGTAGCTCAGAACCGGGAAAACGAACCGGGGAGCTGTTTTTT
CDR3: CASSSEPGKRTGELFF

size: NA
V: TRBV30
J: TRBJ1-5
D: NA
DNA: TGTGCCTGGAATGCGGGGACGAGCAATCAGCCCCAGCATTTT
CDR3: CAWNAGTSNQPQHF

size: NA
V: TRBV2
J: TRBJ2-7
D: TRBD1
DNA: TGTGCCAGCAGTGTCAACAGGGGAGACTACGAGCAGTACTTC
CDR3: CASSVNRGDYEQYF

size: few
V: TRBV10-3
J: TRBJ2-7
D: NA
DNA: TGTGCCATCAGTGAAGGGGGGAACTACGAGCAGTACTTC
CDR3: CAISEGGNYEQYF

size: NA
V: TRBV29-1
J: TRBJ2-5
D: NA
DNA: TGCAGCGCCGGCCAAGAGACCCAGTACTTC
CDR3: CSAGQETQYF

size: NA
V: TRBV30
J: TRBJ1-1
D: TRBD1
DNA: TGTGCCTGGAAGGGGACAGGGGGAAGCTTCTTT
CDR3: CAWKGTGGSFF

size: NA
V: TRBV29-1
J: TRBJ2-7
D: NA
DNA: TGCAGCGTTGGGACAGCCTCCTACGAGCAGTACTTC
CDR3: CSVGTASYEQYF

size: NA
V: TRBV27
J: TRBJ2-7
D: NA
DNA: TGTGCCAGCAGTTTACTTCTGGGCCCCTACGAGCAGTACTTC
CDR3: CASSLLLGPYEQYF

size: NA
V: TRBV25-1
J: TRBJ2-1
D: NA
DNA: TGTGCCAGCAGTACAGGCGAGTCGTACAATGAGCAGTTCTTC
CDR3: CASSTGESYNEQFF

size: NA
V: TRBV30
J: TRBJ1-2
D: NA
DNA: TGTGCCTTCGTCCCCGCGGTCGGTCATGGCTACACCTTC
CDR3: CAFVPAVGHGYTF

size: NA
V: TRBV7-3
J: TRBJ1-2
D: NA
DNA: TGTGCCAGCAGCTCCCTCCCCGGATCAAGCTCTGGCTACACCTTC
CDR3: CASSSLPGSSSGYTF

size: NA
V: TRBV27
J: TRBJ1-6
D: NA
DNA: TGTGCCAGCAGAACAGGGTCCTATAATTCACCCCTCCACTTT
CDR3: CASRTGSYNSPLHF

size: NA
V: TRBV29-1
J: TRBJ1-4
D: NA
DNA: TGCAGCGTTGCTTCCGGGACATGGGAGGAAAAACTGTTTTTT
CDR3: CSVASGTWEEKLFF

size: once
V: TRBV11-3
J: TRBJ1-5
D: NA
DNA: TGTGCCAGCAGCCAGGACAATCAGCCCCAGCATTTT
CDR3: CASSQDNQPQHF

size: NA
V: TRBV20-1
J: TRBJ1-1
D: NA
DNA: TGCAGTGCCTCAATTCCGGAAGCTTTCTTT
CDR3: CSASIPEAFF

size: NA
V: TRBV5-1
J: TRBJ2-2
D: NA
DNA: TGCGCCAGCAGCTTGGAGATAGGGGTGACCGGGGAGCTGTTTTTT
CDR3: CASSLEIGVTGELFF

size: once
V: TRBV4-1
J: TRBJ2-2
D: NA
DNA: TGCGCCAGCAGCCAAGCTGGAGGGCGCACCGGGGAGCTGTTTTTT
CDR3: CASSQAGGRTGELFF

size: few
V: TRBV11-3
J: TRBJ1-2
D: NA
DNA: TGTGCCAGCAGCTTAGCATCCTCCTCCGGGGATGGCTACACCTTC
CDR3: CASSLASSSGDGYTF

size: NA
V: TRBV5-1
J: TRBJ2-1
D: NA
DNA: TGCGCCAGCAGCTTGGCTCTTTACAATGAGCAGTTCTTC
CDR3: CASSLALYNEQFF

size: NA
V: TRBV9
J: TRBJ1-1
D: NA
DNA: TGTGCCAGCAGCGTAGTAATGAACACTGAAGCTTTCTTT
CDR3: CASSVVMNTEAFF

size: NA
V: TRBV5-4
J: TRBJ1-5
D: NA
DNA: TGTGCCAGCAGCTCCGGCCTGGGGCCCCAGCATTTT
CDR3: CASSSGLGPQHF

size: NA
V: TRBV2
J: TRBJ2-5
D: TRBD1
DNA: TGTGCCAGCAGTAAAGGGACAGCCTACCAAGAGACCCAGTACTTC
CDR3: CASSKGTAYQETQYF

size: NA
V: TRBV10-3
J: TRBJ2-7
D: NA
DNA: TGTGCCATCGCTCTTGCGGGGGCCCCCTACGAGCAGTACTTC
CDR3: CAIALAGAPYEQYF

size: NA
V: TRBV19
J: TRBJ1-2
D: NA
DNA: TGTGCCAGCAGATACACAGGGAACTATGGCTACACCTTC
CDR3: CASRYTGNYGYTF

size: NA
V: TRBV9
J: TRBJ2-3
D: TRBD1
DNA: TGTGCCAGCAGCTTCGGACAGGGAGAGAGTACGCAGTATTTT
CDR3: CASSFGQGESTQYF

size: few
V: TRBV25-1
J: TRBJ1-2
D: TRBD1
DNA: TGTGCCAGCAGAGGACAGGGCTATGGCTACACCTTC
CDR3: CASRGQGYGYTF

size: few
V: TRBV6-5
J: TRBJ1-2
D: NA
DNA: TGTGCCAGCGCAGCGGCAAACTATGGCTACACCTTC
CDR3: CASAAANYGYTF

size: few
V: TRBV29-1
J: TRBJ2-1
D: TRBD2
DNA: TGCAGCGTCCCCAGGACTAGCGGGAGCTCCTACAATGAGCAGTTCTTC
CDR3: CSVPRTSGSSYNEQFF

size: once
V: TRBV6-1
J: TRBJ2-4
D: TRBD2
DNA: TGTGCCAGCAGTGTTTCACTAGCGGGGGTCCTAAACATTCAGTACTTC
CDR3: CASSVSLAGVLNIQYF

size: NA
V: TRBV29-1
J: TRBJ1-4
D: NA
DNA: TGCAGCGTTGAGAGTAGCCCCGGTCGGGAAAAACTGTTTTTT
CDR3: CSVESSPGREKLFF

size: NA
V: TRBV29-1
J: TRBJ1-1
D: TRBD1
DNA: TGCAGCGTGGGACAGGGCACTGAAGCTTTCTTT
CDR3: CSVGQGTEAFF

size: once
V: TRBV20-1
J: TRBJ1-1
D: NA
DNA: TGCAGTGCTAGAGGGACGGCTGAAGCTTTCTTT
CDR3: CSARGTAEAFF

size: NA
V: TRBV7-2
J: TRBJ2-3
D: TRBD2
DNA: TGTGCCAGCAGCTATCCTAGCGGGGGGGCCCCAGATACGCAGTATTTT
CDR3: CASSYPSGGAPDTQYF

size: NA
V: TRBV19
J: TRBJ1-1
D: TRBD1
DNA: TGTGCCACTCGGACAGGTACCGACACTGAAGCTTTCTTT
CDR3: CATRTGTDTEAFF

size: once
V: TRBV7-2
J: TRBJ1-1
D: NA
DNA: TGTGCCAGCAGCTTCGCGGGGGTCACTGAAGCTTTCTTT
CDR3: CASSFAGVTEAFF

size: few
V: TRBV29-1
J: TRBJ2-1
D: NA
DNA: TGCAGCGTCGGCACATCCTACAATGAGCAGTTCTTC
CDR3: CSVGTSYNEQFF

size: NA
V: TRBV7-2
J: TRBJ2-5
D: NA
DNA: TGTGCCAGCAGCTTAGCGGCTGCCCAAGAGACCCAGTACTTC
CDR3: CASSLAAAQETQYF

size: NA
V: TRBV11-2
J: TRBJ2-5
D: TRBD1
DNA: TGTGCCAGCAGCTATACTGAGGGACAGGGGGTGGAGACCCAGTACTTC
CDR3: CASSYTEGQGVETQYF

size: NA
V: TRBV19
J: TRBJ1-5
D: NA
DNA: TGTGCCACTCAGGAGAGGAGGGGGAGACAGCCCCAGCATTTT
CDR3: CATQERRGRQPQHF

size: NA
V: TRBV5-4
J: TRBJ2-1
D: TRBD2
DNA: TGTGCCAGCAGCGTAGCGGGGGGGTTAAACAATGAGCAGTTCTTC
CDR3: CASSVAGGLNNEQFF

size: few
V: TRBV6-5
J: TRBJ1-1
D: NA
DNA: TGTGCCAGCATTCCCGGGACGGATAACACTGAAGCTTTCTTT
CDR3: CASIPGTDNTEAFF

size: NA
V: TRBV5-1
J: TRBJ2-3
D: NA
DNA: TGCGCCAGCAGCTTGACCACAGATACGCAGTATTTT
CDR3: CASSLTTDTQYF

size: NA
V: TRBV30
J: TRBJ2-1
D: TRBD2
DNA: TGTGCCTGGAGTGAGGGTAGCGGGGGACCTGGGCAGTTCTTC
CDR3: CAWSEGSGGPGQFF

size: NA
V: TRBV11-2
J: TRBJ2-2
D: NA
DNA: TGTGCCAGCAGCAGGGGACTCCGTGCGAACACCGGGGAGCTGTTTTTT
CDR3: CASSRGLRANTGELFF

size: few
V: TRBV5-4
J: TRBJ2-5
D: TRBD1
DNA: TGTGCCAGCAGCCTAACGGGGACAGGGACAGAGACCCAGTACTTC
CDR3: CASSLTGTGTETQYF

size: NA
V: TRBV11-2
J: TRBJ2-7
D: NA
DNA: TGTGCCAGCAGCTTCGCGGGTGGGTACGAGCAGTACTTC
CDR3: CASSFAGGYEQYF

size: NA
V: TRBV20-1
J: TRBJ1-1
D: NA
DNA: TGCAGTGCTACAGGGAGGACTGAAGCTTTCTTT
CDR3: CSATGRTEAFF

size: NA
V: TRBV4-3
J: TRBJ2-2
D: NA
DNA: TGCGCCAGCAGCCAAGACCCTAGCCCCAACACCGGGGAGCTGTTTTTT
CDR3: CASSQDPSPNTGELFF

size: NA
V: TRBV27
J: TRBJ1-2
D: NA
DNA: TGTGCCAGCAGTTTATTCCCCGGGAGAGGCGATGGCTACACCTTC
CDR3: CASSLFPGRGDGYTF

size: NA
V: TRBV30
J: TRBJ1-5
D: NA
DNA: TGTGCCTGGACCCACGGAGGAAATCAGCCCCAGCATTTT
CDR3: CAWTHGGNQPQHF

size: NA
V: TRBV30
J: TRBJ2-3
D: NA
DNA: TGTGCCTGGAGTGTACGTTCAGATACGCAGTATTTT
CDR3: CAWSVRSDTQYF

size: once
V: TRBV6-5
J: TRBJ2-1
D: NA
DNA: TGTGCCAGCAGTTACTCGTCAGGGTCGGGGCGCAATGAGCAGTTCTTC
CDR3: CASSYSSGSGRNEQFF

size: NA
V: TRBV6-5
J: TRBJ2-4
D: TRBD1
DNA: TGTGCCAGCAGAACAGGGGGCAGGGACATTCAGTACTTC
CDR3: CASRTGGRDIQYF

size: few
V: TRBV6-5
J: TRBJ1-4
D: TRBD1
DNA: TGTGCCAGCAGTTACTCGACCCCGGGACAGACAAGGAAACTGTTTTTT
CDR3: CASSYSTPGQTRKLFF